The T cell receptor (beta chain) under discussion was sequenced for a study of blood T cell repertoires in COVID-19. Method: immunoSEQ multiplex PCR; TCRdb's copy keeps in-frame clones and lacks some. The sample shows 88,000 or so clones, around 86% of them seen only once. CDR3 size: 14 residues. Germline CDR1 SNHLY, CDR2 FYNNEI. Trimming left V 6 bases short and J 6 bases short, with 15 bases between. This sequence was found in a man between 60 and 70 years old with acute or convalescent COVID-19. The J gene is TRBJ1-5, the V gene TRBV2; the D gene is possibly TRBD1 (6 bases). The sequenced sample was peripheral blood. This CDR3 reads CASRGTGTTQPQHF. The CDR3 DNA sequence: TGTGCCAGCAGAGGCACCGGGACAACTCAGCCCCAGCATTTT.